Listed below are T cell receptor beta chains from one sample, sequenced in a study of blood T cell repertoires in COVID-19. The assay was immunoSEQ multiplex PCR, and TCRdb's table has in-frame clones only and misses some. The sample gives about 98,000 clones, 82% of which show up once; about 20% is in the top ten. Sequencing used peripheral blood. Source of these receptors: a man older than 75 with acute or convalescent COVID-19. Each CDR3 is given with its conserved first and last residue. A D gene is named only where the DNA matches it firmly. Not every row has a clone size; where given, it reads once, few, many or a size class.

j_gene,abundance,v_gene,d_gene,CDR3aa,CDR3nt
TRBJ1-2,.,TRBV7-2,.,CASSLLGLGAWGYTF,TGTGCCAGCAGCTTATTAGGGCTGGGGGCTTGGGGCTACACCTTC
TRBJ1-1,.,TRBV19,TRBD1,CASSIYRGGNTEAFF,TGTGCCAGTAGTATTTACAGGGGCGGGAACACTGAAGCTTTCTTT
TRBJ1-2,.,TRBV24-1,TRBD1,CATSDQDRDRTF,TGTGCCACCAGTGATCAAGACAGGGATCGGACCTTC
TRBJ1-2,.,TRBV30,.,CAWSDQPGDYGYTF,TGTGCCTGGAGTGACCAGCCGGGAGACTATGGCTACACCTTC
TRBJ1-5,.,TRBV27,.,CASSLEKSRQPQHF,TGTGCCAGCAGTTTAGAGAAGTCTCGGCAGCCCCAGCATTTT
TRBJ2-5,.,TRBV2,.,CASSLTSTWGETQYF,TGTGCCAGCAGCCTCACTAGCACTTGGGGAGAGACCCAGTACTTC
TRBJ2-2,.,TRBV7-2,.,CASRPTVANTGELFF,TGTGCCAGCAGGCCCACAGTGGCGAACACCGGGGAGCTGTTTTTT
TRBJ2-7,.,TRBV3-1/TRBV3-2,.,CASSQGNRAYEQYF,TGTGCCAGCAGCCAAGGCAACAGAGCCTACGAGCAGTACTTC
TRBJ1-2,once,TRBV28,.,CASRILQGIGYGYTF,TGTGCCAGCAGAATATTACAGGGAATTGGCTATGGCTACACCTTC
TRBJ2-7,.,TRBV4-1,.,CASSQDVSSYEQYF,TGCGCCAGCAGCCAAGACGTGAGCTCCTACGAGCAGTACTTC
TRBJ1-6,few,TRBV21-1,.,CASSNNPARGRDNSPLHF,TGTGCCAGCAGCAACAACCCCGCCAGGGGGCGCGATAATTCACCCCTCCACTTT
TRBJ1-1,.,TRBV28,.,CASSTQGSGNTEAFF,TGTGCCAGCAGTACACAGGGTTCAGGGAACACTGAAGCTTTCTTT
TRBJ1-5,once,TRBV19,TRBD1,CASKPGQGALSNQPQHF,TGTGCCAGTAAGCCGGGACAGGGGGCGCTTAGCAATCAGCCCCAGCATTTT
TRBJ1-1,few,TRBV4-1,.,CASSQDRGQRIDSEAFF,TGCGCCAGCAGCCAAGATCGAGGACAGAGAATAGACTCTGAAGCTTTCTTT
TRBJ1-4,.,TRBV7-2,.,CASSFAGSKEKLFF,TGTGCCAGCAGCTTCGCAGGGTCGAAAGAAAAACTGTTTTTT
TRBJ2-2,.,TRBV5-8,TRBD2,CASTTPGLALTGELFF,TGTGCCAGCACCACACCGGGACTAGCGTTGACCGGGGAGCTGTTTTTT
TRBJ2-1,.,TRBV27,TRBD2,CASSSRASGGRDNEQFF,TGTGCCAGCAGTTCTCGAGCTAGCGGGGGACGCGACAATGAGCAGTTCTTC
TRBJ1-2,few,TRBV28,TRBD1,CASSFLDRASDGYTF,TGTGCCAGCAGTTTTTTGGACAGGGCCAGTGATGGCTACACCTTC
TRBJ1-4,.,TRBV25-1,TRBD1,CASSVHRGPPVELFF,TGTGCCAGCAGTGTTCACAGGGGCCCCCCGGTAGAACTGTTTTTT
TRBJ2-1,few,TRBV6-2/TRBV6-3,TRBD2,CASSYWTSGADEQFF,TGTGCCAGCAGTTACTGGACTAGCGGCGCCGATGAGCAGTTCTTC
TRBJ1-1,.,TRBV7-9,TRBD1,CASSRQGGTEAFF,TGTGCCAGCAGCCGACAGGGGGGCACTGAAGCTTTCTTT
TRBJ2-7,once,TRBV28,TRBD2,CASSTTSANSYEQYF,TGTGCCAGCAGTACGACTAGCGCCAACTCCTACGAGCAGTACTTC
TRBJ1-5,once,TRBV6-5,TRBD1,CASRVGQSNQPQHF,TGTGCCAGCAGGGTGGGACAGAGCAATCAGCCCCAGCATTTT
TRBJ2-6,.,TRBV6-1,.,CASSEGSAGANVLTF,TGTGCCAGCAGTGAAGGTAGCGCTGGGGCCAACGTCCTGACTTTC
TRBJ2-1,.,TRBV4-3,.,CASSPGRGSSYNEQFF,TGCGCCAGCAGCCCGGGTCGGGGGAGCTCCTACAATGAGCAGTTCTTC
TRBJ1-6,.,TRBV29-1,TRBD1,CSVATGTDNSPLHF,TGCAGCGTGGCTACCGGGACAGATAATTCACCCCTCCACTTT
TRBJ1-1,.,TRBV28,TRBD1,CASSEPGQGAEAFF,TGTGCCAGCAGTGAACCGGGACAGGGCGCTGAAGCTTTCTTT
TRBJ2-7,.,TRBV7-2,TRBD2,CASSSSLAGVFEQYF,TGTGCCAGCAGCTCCAGCCTAGCGGGAGTTTTTGAGCAGTACTTC
TRBJ1-1,.,TRBV6-5,TRBD1,CASSYSGQDGAFF,TGTGCCAGCAGTTATTCCGGACAGGACGGGGCTTTCTTT
TRBJ2-5,.,TRBV4-1,.,CASSQGGTVQETQYF,TGCGCCAGCAGCCAAGGGGGGACTGTCCAAGAGACCCAGTACTTC
TRBJ2-2,once,TRBV24-1,TRBD1,CATRQSGQYTGELFF,TGTGCCACCAGGCAATCGGGACAGTACACCGGGGAGCTGTTTTTT
TRBJ2-2,.,TRBV2,TRBD1,CASSDRTGRTGELFF,TGTGCCAGCAGTGACAGGACAGGGCGAACCGGGGAGCTGTTTTTT
TRBJ2-2,.,TRBV27,.,CASSLGQGSTGELFF,TGTGCCAGCAGTTTAGGGCAGGGGTCAACCGGGGAGCTGTTTTTT
TRBJ1-2,.,TRBV4-1,TRBD1,CASSQDLVGTGVGYTF,TGCGCCAGCAGCCAAGATCTAGTCGGGACAGGGGTGGGCTACACCTTC
TRBJ2-3,.,TRBV10-1,.,CASNRGAAGTDTQYF,TGCGCCAGCAACAGAGGAGCGGCAGGCACAGATACGCAGTATTTT
TRBJ1-1,.,TRBV3-1/TRBV3-2,.,CASSPLGGRHEAFF,TGTGCCAGCAGCCCCCTCGGGGGAAGGCACGAAGCTTTCTTT
TRBJ1-4,.,TRBV5-1,.,CASSLDRAANEKLFF,TGCGCCAGCAGCTTGGACCGAGCGGCTAATGAAAAACTGTTTTTT
TRBJ1-6,once,TRBV11-2,TRBD1,CASSLRGQGNSPLHF,TGTGCCAGCAGCCTCAGGGGACAGGGGAATTCACCCCTCCACTTT
TRBJ1-4,few,TRBV7-8,.,CASSFYRDNEKLFF,TGTGCCAGCAGCTTCTACAGAGATAATGAAAAACTGTTTTTT
TRBJ1-4,.,TRBV6-5,.,CASSYLQGIEKLFF,TGTGCCAGCAGTTACCTCCAGGGTATTGAAAAACTGTTTTTT
TRBJ2-1,.,TRBV29-1,TRBD2,CSVEPTSGRAYEQFF,TGCAGCGTTGAGCCGACTAGCGGGAGGGCATATGAGCAGTTCTTC
TRBJ2-7,.,TRBV7-2,.,CASSFVGSSYEQYF,TGTGCCAGCAGCTTCGTGGGGAGTTCCTACGAGCAGTACTTC
TRBJ2-2,once,TRBV18,TRBD1,CASSSTGLNTGELFF,TGTGCCAGCTCATCGACAGGGCTAAACACCGGGGAGCTGTTTTTT
TRBJ1-1,.,TRBV18,.,CASSRTGNTEAFF,TGTGCCAGCTCCCGGACTGGGAACACTGAAGCTTTCTTT
TRBJ2-2,.,TRBV19,.,CASKSGQNTGELFF,TGTGCCAGTAAATCGGGACAGAACACCGGGGAGCTGTTTTTT
TRBJ1-2,.,TRBV5-4,TRBD1,CASSLELDRGLYYGYTF,TGTGCCAGCAGCTTGGAGTTGGACAGGGGGTTGTACTATGGCTACACCTTC